This T cell receptor (beta chain) was identified in a study of blood T cell repertoires in COVID-19. Study-wide context: Samples representing acute and convalescent COVID-19 were sourced from the United States, Italy and Spain. T cells, B-cell-depleted T cells, or PBMCs provided the cDNA or gDNA that served as material.

This CDR3 region has 15 residues. Trimming took off 5 bases at V and 0 bases at J, with 13 bases between the two ends. Germline lookup yields CDR1 MNHEY and CDR2 SMNVEV (reference sequence). The method was immunoSEQ multiplex PCR; TCRdb's version includes in-frame clones alone and lacks a portion of them. The table lists around 150,000 clones, roughly 85% of them singletons. This receptor was taken from a man aged 55 to 70 with acute or convalescent COVID-19. The chain combines TRBV27 with TRBJ1-1, with TRBD1 as a possible D gene (5 bases). The sample was peripheral blood. The CDR3 DNA is TGTGCCAGCAGTCCCCGAAGGGGTATGAACACTGAAGCTTTCTTT. It codes for CASSPRRGMNTEAFF.